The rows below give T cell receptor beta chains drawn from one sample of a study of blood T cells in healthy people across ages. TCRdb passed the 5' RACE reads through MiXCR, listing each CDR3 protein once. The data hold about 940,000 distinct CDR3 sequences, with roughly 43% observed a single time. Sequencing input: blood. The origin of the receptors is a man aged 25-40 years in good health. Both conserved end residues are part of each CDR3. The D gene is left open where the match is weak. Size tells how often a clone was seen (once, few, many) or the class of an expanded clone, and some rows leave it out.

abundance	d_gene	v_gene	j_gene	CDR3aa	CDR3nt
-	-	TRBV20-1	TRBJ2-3	CSARVRGSTDTQYF	TGCAGTGCTAGAGTTCGCGGTAGCACAGATACGCAGTATTTT
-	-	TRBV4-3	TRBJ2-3	CASSTISGTDTQYF	TGCGCCAGCAGTACTATTAGCGGCACAGATACGCAGTATTTT
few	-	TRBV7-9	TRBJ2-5	CASSFRRPTAYQETQYF	TGTGCCAGCAGCTTCAGGCGCCCAACAGCATACCAAGAGACCCAGTACTTC
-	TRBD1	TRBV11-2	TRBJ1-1	CASSPSTGGAITEAFF	TGTGCCAGCAGCCCCTCGACAGGGGGTGCGATCACTGAAGCTTTCTTT
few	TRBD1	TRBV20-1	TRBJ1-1	CSARTGGGEAFF	TGCAGTGCCCGGACAGGGGGCGGTGAAGCTTTCTTT
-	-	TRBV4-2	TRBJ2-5	CASSQNPARTGGETQYF	TGTGCCAGCAGCCAGAACCCCGCCCGGACGGGGGGCGAGACCCAGTACTTC
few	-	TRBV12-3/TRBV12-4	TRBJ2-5	CATQTAEQETQYF	TGTGCCACTCAAACAGCGGAGCAAGAGACCCAGTACTTC
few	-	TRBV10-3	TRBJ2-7	CASAHSYEQYF	TGTGCCAGCGCACACAGCTACGAGCAGTACTTC
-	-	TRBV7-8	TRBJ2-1	CASNPGLGSNNEQFF	TGTGCCAGCAACCCCGGGCTGGGGTCCAACAATGAGCAGTTCTTC
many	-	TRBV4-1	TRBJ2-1	CASSQDGYPSYNEQFF	TGCGCCAGCAGCCAAGATGGGTACCCCTCCTACAATGAGCAGTTCTTC
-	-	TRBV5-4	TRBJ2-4	CASSLGSGVAKNIQYF	TGTGCCAGCAGCTTAGGATCCGGGGTAGCCAAAAACATTCAGTACTTC
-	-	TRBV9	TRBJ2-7	CASSPRRGTDFHEQYF	TGTGCCAGCAGCCCCCGACGGGGGACAGACTTCCACGAGCAGTACTTC
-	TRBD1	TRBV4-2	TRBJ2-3	CASSHQRNLRDRVPDTQYF	TGTGCCAGCAGCCACCAACGAAACTTGCGGGACAGGGTACCAGATACGCAGTATTTT
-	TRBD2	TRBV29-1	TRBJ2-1	CSVAPGIAGGNEQFF	TGCAGCGTTGCCCCCGGGATAGCGGGGGGGAATGAGCAGTTCTTC
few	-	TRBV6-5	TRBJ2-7	CASRATTRPYEQYF	TGTGCCAGCAGAGCTACGACGCGTCCCTACGAGCAGTACTTC
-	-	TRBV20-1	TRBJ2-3	CSAAFFGGATDTQYF	-
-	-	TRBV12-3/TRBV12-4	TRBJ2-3	CASKTSVGPDTQYF	TGTGCCAGCAAAACCAGCGTCGGGCCAGATACGCAGTATTTT
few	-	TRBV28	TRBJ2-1	CASSSVDTGKDEQFF	TGTGCCAGCAGTTCGGTCGATACTGGTAAGGATGAGCAGTTCTTC
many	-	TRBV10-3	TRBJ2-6	CAISEIFKGGANVLTF	TGTGCCATCAGTGAGATCTTTAAAGGTGGGGCCAACGTCCTGACTTTC
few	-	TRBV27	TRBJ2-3	CASSGQFGITDTQYF	TGTGCCAGCAGCGGACAGTTCGGGATCACAGATACGCAGTATTTT
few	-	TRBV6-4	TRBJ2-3	CASSPGESTDTQYF	TGTGCCAGCAGCCCAGGGGAGTCCACAGATACGCAGTATTTT
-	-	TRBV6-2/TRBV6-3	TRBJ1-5	CASSDSNRYQPQHF	TGTGCCAGCAGTGACTCGAACAGATATCAGCCCCAGCATTTT
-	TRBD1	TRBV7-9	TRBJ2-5	CASSFTQGFGGTQYF	TGTGCCAGCAGCTTTACACAGGGGTTCGGCGGGACCCAGTACTTC